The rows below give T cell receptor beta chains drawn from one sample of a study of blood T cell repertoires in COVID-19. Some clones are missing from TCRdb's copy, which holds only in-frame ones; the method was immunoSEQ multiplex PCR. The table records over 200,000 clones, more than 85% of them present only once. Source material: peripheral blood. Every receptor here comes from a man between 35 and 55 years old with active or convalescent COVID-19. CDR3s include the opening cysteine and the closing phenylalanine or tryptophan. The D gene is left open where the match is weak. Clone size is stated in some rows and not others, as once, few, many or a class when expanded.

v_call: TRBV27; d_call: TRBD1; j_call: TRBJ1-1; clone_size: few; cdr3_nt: TGTGCCAGCAGTTGGGACAGGGGAGTAGGCACTGAAGCTTTCTTT; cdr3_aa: CASSWDRGVGTEAFF
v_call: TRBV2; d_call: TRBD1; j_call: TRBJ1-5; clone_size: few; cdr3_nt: TGTGCCAGCAGTTTACAGGGGCTTCTCAATCAGCCCCAGCATTTT; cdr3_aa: CASSLQGLLNQPQHF
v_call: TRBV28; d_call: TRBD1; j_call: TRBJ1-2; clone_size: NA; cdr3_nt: TGTGCCAGCAGTTCTCAGGGGGGCAGTCATGGCAGCTATGGCTACACCTTC; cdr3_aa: CASSSQGGSHGSYGYTF
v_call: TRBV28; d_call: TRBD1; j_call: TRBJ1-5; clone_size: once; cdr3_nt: TGTGCCAGCAGCCACCAGGGGACAGGGTTCAGGAACAATCAGCCCCAGCATTTT; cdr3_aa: CASSHQGTGFRNNQPQHF
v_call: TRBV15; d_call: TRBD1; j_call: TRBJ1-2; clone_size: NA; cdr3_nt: TGTGCCACCAGCAGAGATCTCTGGACAGGGGAAGGCTACACCTTC; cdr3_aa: CATSRDLWTGEGYTF
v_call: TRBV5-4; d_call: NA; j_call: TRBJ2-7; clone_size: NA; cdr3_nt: TGTGCCAGCAGCCCGACCCAGGGTACCTACGAGCAGTACTTC; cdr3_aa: CASSPTQGTYEQYF
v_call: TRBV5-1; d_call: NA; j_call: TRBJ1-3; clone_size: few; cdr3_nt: TGCGCCAGCAGCTTGGATCCGAGCTCTGGAAACACCATATATTTT; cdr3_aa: CASSLDPSSGNTIYF
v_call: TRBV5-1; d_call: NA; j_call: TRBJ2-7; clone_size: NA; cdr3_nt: TGCGCCAGCAGCTTGGGGGGAGACTACGAGCAGTACTTC; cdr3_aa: CASSLGGDYEQYF
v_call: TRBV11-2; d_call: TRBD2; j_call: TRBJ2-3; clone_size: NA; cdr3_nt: TGTGCCAGCAGCTTAGTTCAACGGGGGGGCACAGATACGCAGTATTTT; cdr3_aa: CASSLVQRGGTDTQYF
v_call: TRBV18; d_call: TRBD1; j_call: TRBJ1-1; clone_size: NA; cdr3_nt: TGTGCCAGCTCACAGGACAGGCAGAACACTGAAGCTTTCTTT; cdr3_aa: CASSQDRQNTEAFF
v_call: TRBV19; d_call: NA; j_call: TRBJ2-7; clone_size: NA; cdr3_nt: TGTGCCAGTAGTATAGATCGAGCAGGGGCCTACGAGCAGTACTTC; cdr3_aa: CASSIDRAGAYEQYF
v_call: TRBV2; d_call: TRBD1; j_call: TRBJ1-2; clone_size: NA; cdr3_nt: TGTGCCAGCAACCGGGACAGGGTCGCTCTGAGCTATGGCTACACCTTC; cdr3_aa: CASNRDRVALSYGYTF
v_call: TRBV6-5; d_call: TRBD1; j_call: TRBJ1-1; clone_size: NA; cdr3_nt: TGTGCCAGCAACGGTGGACAGGGGGCAACTGAAGCTTTCTTT; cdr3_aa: CASNGGQGATEAFF
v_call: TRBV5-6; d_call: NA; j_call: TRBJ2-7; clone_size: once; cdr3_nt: TGTGCCAGCAGCCCAACACAAACCGTCTACGAGCAGTACTTC; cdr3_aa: CASSPTQTVYEQYF
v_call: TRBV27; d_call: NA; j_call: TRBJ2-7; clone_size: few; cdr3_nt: TGTGCCAGCAGTTCCGGGAGGGGGCTCGAGCAGTACTTC; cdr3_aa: CASSSGRGLEQYF
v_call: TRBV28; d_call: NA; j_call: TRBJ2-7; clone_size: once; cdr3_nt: TGTGCCAGCAGTTTGAGGGTGGGCGAGCAGTACTTC; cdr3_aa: CASSLRVGEQYF
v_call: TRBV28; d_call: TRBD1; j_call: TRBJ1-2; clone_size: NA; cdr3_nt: TGTGCCAGCAGTTTAAAGGGACAGGGTAACTATGGCTACACCTTC; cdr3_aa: CASSLKGQGNYGYTF
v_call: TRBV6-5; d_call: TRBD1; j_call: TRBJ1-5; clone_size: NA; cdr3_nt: TGTGCCAGCAGGCGGGACAGCTTCATACTTCAGCCCCAGCATTTT; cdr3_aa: CASRRDSFILQPQHF
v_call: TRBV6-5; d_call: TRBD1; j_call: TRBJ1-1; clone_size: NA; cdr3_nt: TGTGCCAGCAGCCGGGACAGGGAATCTGAAGCTTTCTTT; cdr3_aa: CASSRDRESEAFF
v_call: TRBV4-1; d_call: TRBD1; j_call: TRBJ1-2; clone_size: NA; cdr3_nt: TGCGCCAGCAGCCAAGCGGGACAGGGGACTGGCTACACCTTC; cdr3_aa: CASSQAGQGTGYTF
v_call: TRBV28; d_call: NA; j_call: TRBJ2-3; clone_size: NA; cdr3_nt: TGTGCCAGCAGCCGCGGAGAGCCCCGCACAGATACGCAGTATTTT; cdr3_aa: CASSRGEPRTDTQYF
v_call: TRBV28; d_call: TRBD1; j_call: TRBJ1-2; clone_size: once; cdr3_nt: TGTGCCAGCACTCTGGGGACAGCATATGGCTACACCTTC; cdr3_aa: CASTLGTAYGYTF
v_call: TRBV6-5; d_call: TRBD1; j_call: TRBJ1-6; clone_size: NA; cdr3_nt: TGTGCCTCCTCCGCGGGACAGGCCTTAGGGCCCCTCCACTTT; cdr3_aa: CASSAGQALGPLHF
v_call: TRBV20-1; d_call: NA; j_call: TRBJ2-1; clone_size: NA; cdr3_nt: TGCAGTGCCCCTAACAATGAGCAGTTCTTC; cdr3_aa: CSAPNNEQFF
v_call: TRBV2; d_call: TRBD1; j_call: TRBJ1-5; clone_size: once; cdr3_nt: TGTGCCAGCCAACGGGACAGGGGATTTCGCAATCAGCCCCAGCATTTT; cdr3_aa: CASQRDRGFRNQPQHF
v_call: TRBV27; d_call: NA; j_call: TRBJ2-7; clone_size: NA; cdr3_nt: TGTGCCAGCAGGCCAAACAGTCGCTCCTACGAGCAGTACTTC; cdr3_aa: CASRPNSRSYEQYF
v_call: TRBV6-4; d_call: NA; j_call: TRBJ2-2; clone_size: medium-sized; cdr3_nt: TGTGCCAGCAGTCAGGAAGGCTCGAACACCGGGGAGCTGTTTTTT; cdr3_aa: CASSQEGSNTGELFF
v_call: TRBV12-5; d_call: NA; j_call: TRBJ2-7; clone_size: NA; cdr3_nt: TGTGCTAGTGGGGATGGGGCGGCCACCTACGAGCAGTACTTC; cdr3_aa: CASGDGAATYEQYF
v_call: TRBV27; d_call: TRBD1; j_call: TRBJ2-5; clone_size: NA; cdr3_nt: TGTGCCAGCAGCCATAACAGGGGCGGGGAGACCCAGTACTTC; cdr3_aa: CASSHNRGGETQYF
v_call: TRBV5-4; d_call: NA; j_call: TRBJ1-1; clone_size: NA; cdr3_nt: TGTGCCAGCAGCTTGGACTTCTCGGGATACACTGAAGCTTTCTTT; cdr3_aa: CASSLDFSGYTEAFF
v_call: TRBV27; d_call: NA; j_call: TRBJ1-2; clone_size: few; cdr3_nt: TGTGCCAGCAGTCCATTCCAGGGGTATGGCTACACCTTC; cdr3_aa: CASSPFQGYGYTF
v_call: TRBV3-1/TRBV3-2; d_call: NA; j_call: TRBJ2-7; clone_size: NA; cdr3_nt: TGTGCCAGCAGCCAAGGGCTTGTCTCCTACGAGCAGTACTTC; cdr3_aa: CASSQGLVSYEQYF
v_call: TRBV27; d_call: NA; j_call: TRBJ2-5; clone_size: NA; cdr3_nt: TGTGCCAGCAGTTTATCGACAGGCCAAGAGACCCAGTACTTC; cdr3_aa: CASSLSTGQETQYF
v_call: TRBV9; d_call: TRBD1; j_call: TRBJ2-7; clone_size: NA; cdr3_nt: TGTGCCAGCAGCATTCGGACAGGGGGGGTATCCGAGCAGTACTTC; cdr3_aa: CASSIRTGGVSEQYF
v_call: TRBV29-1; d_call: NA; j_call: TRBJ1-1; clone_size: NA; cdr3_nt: TGCAGCGTTTACGGAGGTCAGATTATGAACACTGAAGCTTTCTTT; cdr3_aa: CSVYGGQIMNTEAFF
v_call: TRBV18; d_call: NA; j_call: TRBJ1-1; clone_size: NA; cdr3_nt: TGTGCCACCCAGGGTCCGGGCGAAGCTTTCTTT; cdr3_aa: CATQGPGEAFF
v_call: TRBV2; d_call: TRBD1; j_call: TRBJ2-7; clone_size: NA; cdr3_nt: TGTGCCAGCAGACTCGAGACATGGGGACAGGTCCTTATCTCCTACGAGCAGTACTTC; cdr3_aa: CASRLETWGQVLISYEQYF
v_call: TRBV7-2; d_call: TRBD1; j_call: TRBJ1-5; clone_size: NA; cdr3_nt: TGTGCCAGCAGCCCGGGACAGAATCAGCCCCAGCATTTT; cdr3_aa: CASSPGQNQPQHF
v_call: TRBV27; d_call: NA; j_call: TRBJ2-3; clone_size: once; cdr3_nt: TGTGCCAGCAGTTGGGGGCCCCGCGATACGCAGTATTTT; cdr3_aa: CASSWGPRDTQYF
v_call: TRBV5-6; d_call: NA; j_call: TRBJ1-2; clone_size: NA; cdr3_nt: TGTGCCAGCGCCCCTAGAGGTCTGAAAGGCTACACCTTC; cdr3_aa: CASAPRGLKGYTF
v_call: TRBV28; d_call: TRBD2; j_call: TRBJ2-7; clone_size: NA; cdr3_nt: TGTGCCAGCCGGACTAGCGGTCAATACGAGCAGTACTTC; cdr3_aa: CASRTSGQYEQYF
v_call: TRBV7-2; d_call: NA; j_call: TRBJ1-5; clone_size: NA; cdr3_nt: TGTGCCAGCAGCTTAAGGCGGGGAAATCAGCCCCAGCATTTT; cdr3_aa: CASSLRRGNQPQHF
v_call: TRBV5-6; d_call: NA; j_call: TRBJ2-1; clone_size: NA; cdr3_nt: TGTGCCAGCACCCTCGGTCCCAACAATGAGCAGTTCTTC; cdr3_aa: CASTLGPNNEQFF
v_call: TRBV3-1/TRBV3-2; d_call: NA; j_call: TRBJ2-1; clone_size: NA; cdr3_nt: TGTGCCAGCAGCCAAGGCGGGGATTACTACAATGAGCAGTTCTTC; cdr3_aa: CASSQGGDYYNEQFF
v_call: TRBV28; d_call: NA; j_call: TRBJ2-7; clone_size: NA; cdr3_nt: TGTGCCAGCAGTTTGGGCCCCTCCTACGAGCAGTACTTC; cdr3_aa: CASSLGPSYEQYF
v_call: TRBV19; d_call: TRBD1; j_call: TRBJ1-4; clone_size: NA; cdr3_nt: TGTGCCAGGACTCCGGGACAGCCTAATGAAAAACTGTTTTTT; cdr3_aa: CARTPGQPNEKLFF
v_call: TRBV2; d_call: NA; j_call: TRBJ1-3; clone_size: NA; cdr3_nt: TGTGCCAACAGTGAGCAGGGGCTCTCTGGAAACACCATATATTTT; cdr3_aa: CANSEQGLSGNTIYF
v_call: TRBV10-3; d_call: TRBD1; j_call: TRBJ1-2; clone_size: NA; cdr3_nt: TGTGCCATCAGACAGGGGTTGAATGGCTACACCTTC; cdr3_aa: CAIRQGLNGYTF
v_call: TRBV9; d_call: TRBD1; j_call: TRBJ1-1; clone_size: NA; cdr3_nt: TGTGCCAGCAGCGCTTGGACAGGGGACACTGAAGCTTTCTTT; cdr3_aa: CASSAWTGDTEAFF
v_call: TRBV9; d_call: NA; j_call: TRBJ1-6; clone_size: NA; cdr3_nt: TGTGCCAGCAGCGTGGGGCCCAAGAGCTCCTATAATTCACCCCTCCACTTT; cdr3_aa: CASSVGPKSSYNSPLHF
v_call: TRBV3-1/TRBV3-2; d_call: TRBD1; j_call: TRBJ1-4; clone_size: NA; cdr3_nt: TGTGCCAGCAGCCTCCGGGACAGGGACGAAAAACTGTTTTTT; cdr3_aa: CASSLRDRDEKLFF
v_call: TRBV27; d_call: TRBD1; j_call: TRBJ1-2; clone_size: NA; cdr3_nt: TGTGCCAGCAGTCCAACAGGGGATGGCTACACCTTC; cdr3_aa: CASSPTGDGYTF
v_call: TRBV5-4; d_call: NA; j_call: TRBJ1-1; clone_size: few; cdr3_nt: TGTGCCAGCAGCTTGGACACCCCTAGAGCGAACACTGAAGCTTTCTTT; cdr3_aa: CASSLDTPRANTEAFF
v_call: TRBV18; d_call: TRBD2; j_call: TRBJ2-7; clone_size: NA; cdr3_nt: TGTGCCAGTTCGGGGGGAGGCGAGCAGTACTTC; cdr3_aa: CASSGGGEQYF
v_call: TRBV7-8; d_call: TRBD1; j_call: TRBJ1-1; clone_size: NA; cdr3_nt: TGTGCCAGCAGCTTAGCACAGGGGCGGACTGAAGCTTTCTTT; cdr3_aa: CASSLAQGRTEAFF
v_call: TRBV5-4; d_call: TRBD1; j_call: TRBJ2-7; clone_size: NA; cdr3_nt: TGTGCCAGCAGCACCTCCGGGACAGGGCCTTACGAGCAGTACTTC; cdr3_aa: CASSTSGTGPYEQYF
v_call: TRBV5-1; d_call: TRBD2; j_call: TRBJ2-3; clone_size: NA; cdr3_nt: TGCGCCAGCAGCCCTCGACTAGCGGGGGGCCGAACGCAGTATTTT; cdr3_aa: CASSPRLAGGRTQYF
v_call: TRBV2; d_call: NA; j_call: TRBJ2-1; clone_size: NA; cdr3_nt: TGTGCCAGCAGCGAATTCTTCTCCGGGCAGGGTGAAAATGAGCAGTTCTTC; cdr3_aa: CASSEFFSGQGENEQFF